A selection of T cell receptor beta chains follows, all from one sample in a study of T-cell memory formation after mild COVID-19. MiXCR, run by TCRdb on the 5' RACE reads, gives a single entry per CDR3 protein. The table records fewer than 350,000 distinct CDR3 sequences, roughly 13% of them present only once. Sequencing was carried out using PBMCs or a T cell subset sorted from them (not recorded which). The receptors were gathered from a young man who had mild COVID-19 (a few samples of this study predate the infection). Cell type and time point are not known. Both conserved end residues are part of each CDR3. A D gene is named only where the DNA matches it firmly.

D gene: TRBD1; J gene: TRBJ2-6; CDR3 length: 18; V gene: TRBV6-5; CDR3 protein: CASSRRGQDDSGANVLTF
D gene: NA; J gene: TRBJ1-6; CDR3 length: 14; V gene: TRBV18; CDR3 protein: CASSERAGESPLHF
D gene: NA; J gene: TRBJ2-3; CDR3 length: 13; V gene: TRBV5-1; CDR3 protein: CASKDGGTDTQYF
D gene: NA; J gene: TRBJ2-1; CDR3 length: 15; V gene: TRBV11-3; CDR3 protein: CASSLPGRWGNEQFF
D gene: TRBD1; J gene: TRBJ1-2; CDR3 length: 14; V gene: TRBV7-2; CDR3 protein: CASSPGQGAEGYTF
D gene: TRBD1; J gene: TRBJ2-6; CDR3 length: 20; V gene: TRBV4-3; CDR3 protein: CASSQDVGTGGLAGANVLTF
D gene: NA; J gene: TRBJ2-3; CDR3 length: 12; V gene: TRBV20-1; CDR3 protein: CSADHRTDTQYF
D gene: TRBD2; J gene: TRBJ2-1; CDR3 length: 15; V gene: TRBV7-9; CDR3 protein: CASSQGSGGPNEQFF
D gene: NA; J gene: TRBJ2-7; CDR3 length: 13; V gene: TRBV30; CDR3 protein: CAWSGYTSYEQYF
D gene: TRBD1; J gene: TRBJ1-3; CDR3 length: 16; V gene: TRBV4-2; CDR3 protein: CASSHSGGLLENTIYF
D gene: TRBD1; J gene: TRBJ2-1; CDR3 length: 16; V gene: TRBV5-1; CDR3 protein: CASSLGPAAGGNEQFF
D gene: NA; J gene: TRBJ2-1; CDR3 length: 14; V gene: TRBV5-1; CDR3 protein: CASSLIGVNNEQFF
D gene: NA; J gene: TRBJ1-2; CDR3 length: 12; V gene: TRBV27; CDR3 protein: CASPGAHYGYTF
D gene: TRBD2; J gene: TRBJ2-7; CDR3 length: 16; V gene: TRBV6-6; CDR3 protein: CASSPPWRGSSYEQYF
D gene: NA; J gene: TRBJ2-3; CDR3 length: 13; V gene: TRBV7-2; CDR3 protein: CATALGAGDTQYF
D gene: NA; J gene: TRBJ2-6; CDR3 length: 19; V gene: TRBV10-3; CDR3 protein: CAISSSPGAKSSGANVLTF
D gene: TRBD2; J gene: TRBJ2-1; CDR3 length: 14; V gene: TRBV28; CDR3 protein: CASSFDSGANEQFF
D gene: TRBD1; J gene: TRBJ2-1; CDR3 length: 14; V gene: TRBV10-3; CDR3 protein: CAISASHTGGEQFF
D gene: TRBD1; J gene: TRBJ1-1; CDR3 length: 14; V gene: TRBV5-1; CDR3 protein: CASSLAGGSAEAFF
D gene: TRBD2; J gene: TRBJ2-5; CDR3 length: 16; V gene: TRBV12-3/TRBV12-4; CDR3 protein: CASSYSGGALGETQYF